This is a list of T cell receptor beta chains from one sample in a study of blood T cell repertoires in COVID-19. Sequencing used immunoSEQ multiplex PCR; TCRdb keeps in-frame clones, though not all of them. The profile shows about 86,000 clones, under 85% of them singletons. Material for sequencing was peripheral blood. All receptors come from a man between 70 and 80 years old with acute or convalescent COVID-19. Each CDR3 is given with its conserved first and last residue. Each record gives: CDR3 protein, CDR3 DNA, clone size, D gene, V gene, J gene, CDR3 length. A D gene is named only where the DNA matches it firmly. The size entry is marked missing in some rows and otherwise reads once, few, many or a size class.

CASGREFSNTEAFF	TGTGCCAGCGGCAGGGAATTCAGTAACACTGAAGCTTTCTTT	NA	NA	TRBV2	TRBJ1-1	14
CASSPGSGGLWDNEQFF	TGTGCCAGCAGCCCCGGGTCGGGGGGCCTCTGGGACAATGAGCAGTTCTTC	NA	NA	TRBV7-8	TRBJ2-1	17
CASSVNRNTEAFF	TGTGCCAGCAGTGTCAACAGGAACACTGAAGCTTTCTTT	NA	NA	TRBV2	TRBJ1-1	13
CASSLYRAGANVLTF	TGTGCCAGCAGCCTATACAGGGCTGGGGCCAACGTCCTGACTTTC	NA	NA	TRBV3-1/TRBV3-2	TRBJ2-6	15
CASSTTGAGNTIYF	TGTGCCAGTAGTACGACAGGGGCGGGAAACACCATATATTTT	NA	TRBD1	TRBV19	TRBJ1-3	14
CASSYWGGGNEQFF	TGTGCCAGCAGTTACTGGGGGGGTGGCAATGAGCAGTTCTTC	few	TRBD2	TRBV6-6	TRBJ2-1	14
CAWRVAGSSNEQFF	TGTGCCTGGAGGGTAGCGGGGTCCTCAAATGAGCAGTTCTTC	NA	TRBD2	TRBV30	TRBJ2-1	14
CASSDLGVGTEAFF	TGCGCCAGCAGTGATTTGGGAGTCGGCACTGAAGCTTTCTTT	NA	NA	TRBV10-1	TRBJ1-1	14
CASSSTGSGQPQHF	TGTGCCAGCAGTTCAACAGGGTCCGGTCAGCCCCAGCATTTT	NA	NA	TRBV27	TRBJ1-5	14
CATSAGTNYGYTF	TGCGCCACCTCGGCAGGGACTAACTATGGCTACACCTTC	NA	NA	TRBV10-2	TRBJ1-2	13
CASSSGLEETQYF	TGTGCCAGCAGCTCCGGACTAGAAGAGACCCAGTACTTC	NA	TRBD2	TRBV7-8	TRBJ2-5	13
CASSPPGAPYEQYF	TGTGCCAGCTCACCACCGGGGGCCCCCTACGAGCAGTACTTC	NA	NA	TRBV18	TRBJ2-7	14
CASSLALSGANVLTF	TGTGCCAGCAGCTTGGCTCTCTCTGGGGCCAACGTCCTGACTTTC	NA	NA	TRBV5-8	TRBJ2-6	15
CASSLWQNSGNTIYF	TGTGCCAGCAGTTTATGGCAGAACTCTGGAAACACCATATATTTT	NA	NA	TRBV28	TRBJ1-3	15
CASSPRGGVDEQYF	TGTGCCAGCAGCCCTCGAGGAGGCGTGGACGAGCAGTACTTC	few	NA	TRBV7-7	TRBJ2-7	14
CASSHPRRDPNTGELFF	TGTGCCAGCAGCCACCCTCGGAGGGACCCGAACACCGGGGAGCTGTTTTTT	NA	NA	TRBV4-2	TRBJ2-2	17
CASSGTHRGFYIQYF	TGTGCCAGCAGCGGAACTCACCGGGGTTTCTACATTCAGTACTTC	NA	NA	TRBV5-6	TRBJ2-4	15
CASSWGRGYGYTF	TGTGCCAGCAGTTGGGGCAGGGGCTATGGCTACACCTTC	NA	NA	TRBV6-5	TRBJ1-2	13
CASRYGRLAKNIQYF	TGTGCCAGCAGATACGGTCGTCTAGCCAAAAACATTCAGTACTTC	few	NA	TRBV11-2	TRBJ2-4	15
CASSAGSSDNEQFF	TGTGCCAGCAGCGCCGGCTCTAGCGACAATGAGCAGTTCTTC	NA	NA	TRBV11-2	TRBJ2-1	14
CASIPQGRGQPQHF	TGTGCCAGCATCCCTCAGGGGAGGGGTCAGCCCCAGCATTTT	NA	NA	TRBV28	TRBJ1-5	14
CASSFLDRARTEAFF	TGTGCCAGCAGCTTCCTAGACAGGGCCCGCACTGAAGCTTTCTTT	NA	TRBD1	TRBV7-8	TRBJ1-1	15
CASRYSNEQYF	TGTGCCAGCAGATACTCTAACGAGCAGTACTTC	NA	NA	TRBV2	TRBJ2-7	11
CASSTWTDRYGYTF	TGTGCCAGCAGCACTTGGACAGATCGCTATGGCTACACCTTC	once	NA	TRBV3-1/TRBV3-2	TRBJ1-2	14
CASKRPAAGELFF	TGTGCCAGCAAGAGGCCGGCAGCCGGGGAGCTGTTTTTT	NA	NA	TRBV6-5	TRBJ2-2	13
CASWAGGSSGNTIYF	TGTGCCAGCTGGGCAGGGGGCTCCTCTGGAAACACCATATATTTT	NA	TRBD1	TRBV28	TRBJ1-3	15
CASSPDGDQPQHF	TGCGCCAGCAGCCCCGACGGAGATCAGCCCCAGCATTTT	NA	NA	TRBV4-1	TRBJ1-5	13
CASSHSDRDRDYGYTF	TGTGCCAGCAGCCATTCAGACCGGGACAGGGACTATGGCTACACCTTC	NA	TRBD1	TRBV13	TRBJ1-2	16
CASRPGTGTNLEAFF	TGTGCCAGCAGGCCCGGGACAGGGACAAATCTCGAAGCTTTCTTT	NA	TRBD1	TRBV6-6	TRBJ1-1	15
CASSLDRLSNQPQHF	TGTGCCAGCAGCTTAGATCGACTTAGCAATCAGCCCCAGCATTTT	NA	NA	TRBV7-2	TRBJ1-5	15
CASVGTGGTEAFF	TGTGCCAGCGTCGGGACAGGGGGCACTGAAGCTTTCTTT	NA	TRBD1	TRBV25-1	TRBJ1-1	13
CATSRDRPGDHNEQFF	TGTGCCACCAGCAGAGATCGGCCAGGGGACCACAATGAGCAGTTCTTC	NA	NA	TRBV15	TRBJ2-1	16
CASSLDSVTDTQYF	TGTGCCAGCAGCTTAGATTCCGTGACAGATACGCAGTATTTT	once	NA	TRBV11-3	TRBJ2-3	14
CASSLAGVQETQYF	TGTGCCAGCAGCCTAGCGGGGGTCCAAGAGACCCAGTACTTC	few	TRBD2	TRBV5-5	TRBJ2-5	14
CARTMTGQNYGYTF	TGCGCCAGGACGATGACAGGGCAAAACTATGGCTACACCTTC	NA	TRBD1	TRBV10-1	TRBJ1-2	14
CASSQEDGYGYTF	TGTGCCAGCAGCCAGGAGGATGGCTATGGCTACACCTTC	few	NA	TRBV4-2	TRBJ1-2	13